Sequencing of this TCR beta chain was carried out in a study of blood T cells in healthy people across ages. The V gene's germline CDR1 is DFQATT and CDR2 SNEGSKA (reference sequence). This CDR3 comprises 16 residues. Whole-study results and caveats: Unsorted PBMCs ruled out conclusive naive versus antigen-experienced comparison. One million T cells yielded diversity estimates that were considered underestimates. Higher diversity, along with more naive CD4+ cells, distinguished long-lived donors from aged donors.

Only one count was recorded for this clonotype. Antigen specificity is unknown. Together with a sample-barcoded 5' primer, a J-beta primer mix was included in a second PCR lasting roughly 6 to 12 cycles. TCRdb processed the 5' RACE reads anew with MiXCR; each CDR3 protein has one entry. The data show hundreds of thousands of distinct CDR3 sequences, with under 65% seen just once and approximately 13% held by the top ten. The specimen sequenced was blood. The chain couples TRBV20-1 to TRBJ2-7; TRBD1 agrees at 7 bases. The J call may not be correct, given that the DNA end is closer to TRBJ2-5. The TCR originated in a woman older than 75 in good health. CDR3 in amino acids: CSAPPVEQGLMETQYF. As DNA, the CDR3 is TGCAGTGCCCCCCCGGTCGAACAGGGGTTGATGGAGACCCAGTACTTC.